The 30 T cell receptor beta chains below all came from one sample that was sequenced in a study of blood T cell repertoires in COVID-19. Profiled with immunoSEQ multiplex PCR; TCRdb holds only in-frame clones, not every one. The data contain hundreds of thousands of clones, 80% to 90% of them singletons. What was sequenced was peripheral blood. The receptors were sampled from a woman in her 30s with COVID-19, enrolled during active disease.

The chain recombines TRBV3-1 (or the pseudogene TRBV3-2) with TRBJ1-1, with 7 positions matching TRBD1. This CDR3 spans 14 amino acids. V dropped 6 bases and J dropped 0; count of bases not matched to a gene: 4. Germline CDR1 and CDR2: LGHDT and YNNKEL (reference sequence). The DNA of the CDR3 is TGTGCCAGCAGACCGGACAGGATGAACACTGAAGCTTTCTTT. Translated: CASRPDRMNTEAFF.

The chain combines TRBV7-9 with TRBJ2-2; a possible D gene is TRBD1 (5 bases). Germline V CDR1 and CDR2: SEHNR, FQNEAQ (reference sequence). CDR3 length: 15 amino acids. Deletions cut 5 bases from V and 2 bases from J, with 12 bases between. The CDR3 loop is CASSPPQGNTGELFF. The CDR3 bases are TGTGCCAGCAGCCCGCCCCAGGGTAACACCGGGGAGCTGTTTTTT. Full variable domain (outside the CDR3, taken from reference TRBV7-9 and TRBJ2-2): DTGVSQNPRHKITKRGQNVTFRCDPISEHNRLYWYRQTLGQGPEFLTYFQNEAQLEKSRLLSDRFSAERPKGSFSTLEIQRTEQGDSAMYLCASSPPQGNTGELFFGEGSRLTVL.

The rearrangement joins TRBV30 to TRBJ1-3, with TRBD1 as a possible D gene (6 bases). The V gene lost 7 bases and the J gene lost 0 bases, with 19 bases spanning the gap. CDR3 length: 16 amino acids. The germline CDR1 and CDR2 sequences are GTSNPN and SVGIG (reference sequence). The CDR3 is CASGGGQFGSGNTIYF. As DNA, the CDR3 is TGTGCCTCTGGGGGGGGGCAATTCGGCTCTGGAAACACCATATATTTT.

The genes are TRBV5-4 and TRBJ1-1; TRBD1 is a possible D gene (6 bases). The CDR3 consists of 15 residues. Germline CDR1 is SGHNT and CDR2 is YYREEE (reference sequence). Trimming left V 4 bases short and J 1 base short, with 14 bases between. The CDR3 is CASSPDPQGNTEAFF. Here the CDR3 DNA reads TGTGCCAGCAGCCCGGACCCACAGGGGAACACTGAAGCTTTCTTT. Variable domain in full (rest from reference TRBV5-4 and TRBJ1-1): ETGVTQSPTHLIKTRGQQVTLRCSSQSGHNTVSWYQQALGQGPQFIFQYYREEENGRGNFPPRFSGLQFPNYSSELNVNALELDDSALYLCASSPDPQGNTEAFFGQGTRLTVV.

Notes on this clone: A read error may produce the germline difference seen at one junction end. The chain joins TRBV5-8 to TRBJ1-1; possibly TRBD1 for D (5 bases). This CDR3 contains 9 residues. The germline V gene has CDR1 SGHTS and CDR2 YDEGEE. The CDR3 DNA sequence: TGCAGGGAGGGTACTGAAGCTTTCTTT. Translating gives CREGTEAFF.

In DNA, the CDR3 is TGTGCCAGCAGCCCGCGTGGGGGCCGGAACACTGAAGCTTTCTTT. Protein product: CASSPRGGRNTEAFF. The rearrangement uses TRBV11-3 and TRBJ1-1; D may be TRBD1 (6 bases). The CDR3 spans 15 residues. Germline CDR1 and CDR2: SGHNT and YENEEA. Trimming cost V 5 bases and J 1 base, with 14 bases left between them. The variable domain in full, with the rest retrieved from reference TRBV11-3 and TRBJ1-1, is EAGVVQSPRYKIIEKKQPVAFWCNPISGHNTLYWYLQNLGQGPELLIRYENEEAVDDSQLPKDRFSAERLKGVDSTLKIQPAELGDSAVYLCASSPRGGRNTEAFFGQGTRLTVV.

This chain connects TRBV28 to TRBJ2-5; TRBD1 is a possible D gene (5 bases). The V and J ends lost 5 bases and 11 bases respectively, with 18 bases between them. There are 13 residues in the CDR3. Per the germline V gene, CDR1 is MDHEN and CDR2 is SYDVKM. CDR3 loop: CASSEPPETDQYF. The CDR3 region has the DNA TGTGCCAGCAGTGAACCCCCCGAGACAGATCAGTACTTC.

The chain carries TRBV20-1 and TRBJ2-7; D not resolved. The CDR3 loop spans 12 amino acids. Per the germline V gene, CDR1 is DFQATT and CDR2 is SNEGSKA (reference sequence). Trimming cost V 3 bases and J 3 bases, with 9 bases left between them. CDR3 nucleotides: TGCAGTGCTAGTTCCTTTGTCTACGAGCAGTACTTC. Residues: CSASSFVYEQYF.

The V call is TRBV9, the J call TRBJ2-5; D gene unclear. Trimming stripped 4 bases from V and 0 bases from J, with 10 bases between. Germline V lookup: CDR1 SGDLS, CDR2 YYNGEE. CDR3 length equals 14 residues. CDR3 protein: CASSPRGDQETQYF. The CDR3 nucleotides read TGTGCCAGCAGCCCCCGCGGAGACCAAGAGACCCAGTACTTC.

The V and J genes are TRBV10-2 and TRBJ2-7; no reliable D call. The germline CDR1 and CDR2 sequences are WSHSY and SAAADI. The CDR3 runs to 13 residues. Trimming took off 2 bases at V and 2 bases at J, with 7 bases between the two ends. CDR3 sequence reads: CASSEVQTYEQYF. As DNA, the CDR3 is TGCGCCAGCAGTGAGGTACAGACCTACGAGCAGTACTTC.

CDR3 sequence (DNA): TGTGCCACCAGCAGAGACAGGGTTGGGGCCAACGTCCTGACTTTC. Amino acid sequence: CATSRDRVGANVLTF. The chain recombines TRBV15 with TRBJ2-6; possibly TRBD1 for D (5 bases). V lost 0 bases, J lost 3 bases, and 6 bases lay in between. Germline values: CDR1 LNHNV, CDR2 YYDKDF (reference sequence). This CDR3 contains 15 residues.

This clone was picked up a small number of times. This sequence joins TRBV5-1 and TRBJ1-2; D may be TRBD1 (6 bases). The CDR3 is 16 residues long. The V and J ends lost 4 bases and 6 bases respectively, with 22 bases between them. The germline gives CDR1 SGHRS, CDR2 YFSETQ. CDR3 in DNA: TGCGCCAGCAGCCGTGCCCGAGGACAACAGGGTGATGGCTACACCTTC. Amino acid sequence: CASSRARGQQGDGYTF.

CDR3 region: CASSPNRDRRSRNTIYF. The CDR3 bases are TGTGCCAGCAGCCCTAACCGGGACAGGAGATCCCGAAACACCATATATTTT. The chain recombines TRBV5-5 with TRBJ1-3; 8 bases align to TRBD1. Germline CDR1 reads SGHKS; CDR2 reads YYEKEE (reference sequence). The CDR3 has 17 residues. V lost 4 bases and J lost 5; bases outside the gene matches: 14.

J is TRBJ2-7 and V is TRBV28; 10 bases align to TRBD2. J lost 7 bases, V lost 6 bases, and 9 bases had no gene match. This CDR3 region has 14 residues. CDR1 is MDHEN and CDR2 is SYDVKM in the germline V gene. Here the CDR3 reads CASSKSGGGREQYF. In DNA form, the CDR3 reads TGTGCCAGCAGCAAAAGCGGGGGGGGTCGGGAGCAGTACTTC. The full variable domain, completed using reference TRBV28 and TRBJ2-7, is DVKVTQSSRYLVKRTGEKVFLECVQDMDHENMFWYRQDPGLGLRLIYFSYDVKMKEKGDIPEGYSVSREKKERFSLILESASTNQTSMYLCASSKSGGGREQYFGPGTRLTVT.

CDR3 sequence: CASSPSTGQLNYGYTF. The CDR3 DNA is TGTGCCAGCAGCCCATCGACGGGACAACTTAACTATGGCTACACCTTC. The chain has TRBV27 and TRBJ1-2, with D possibly matching TRBD1 (6 bases). The V gene's germline CDR1 is MNHEY and CDR2 SMNVEV (reference sequence). The CDR3 consists of 16 residues. V dropped 6 bases and J dropped 1 base, with 18 bases sitting between them.

As DNA, the CDR3 is TGTGCCAGCGGAACGGACAGGGGGTTCCACTACGAGCAGTACGTC. It yields the protein CASGTDRGFHYEQYV. The chain combines TRBV27 with TRBJ2-7; 10 positions match TRBD1. Trimming removed 8 bases from V and 3 bases from J; junction bases left unmatched: 10. The CDR3 is made up of 15 amino acids. The germline gives CDR1 MNHEY, CDR2 SMNVEV (reference sequence).

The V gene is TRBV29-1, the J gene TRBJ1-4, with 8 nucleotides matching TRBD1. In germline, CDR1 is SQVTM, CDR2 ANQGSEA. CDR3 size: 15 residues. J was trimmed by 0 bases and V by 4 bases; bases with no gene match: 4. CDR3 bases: TGCAGCGTTGGGGCAGGGGGCGCAACTAATGAAAAACTGTTTTTT. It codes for CSVGAGGATNEKLFF.

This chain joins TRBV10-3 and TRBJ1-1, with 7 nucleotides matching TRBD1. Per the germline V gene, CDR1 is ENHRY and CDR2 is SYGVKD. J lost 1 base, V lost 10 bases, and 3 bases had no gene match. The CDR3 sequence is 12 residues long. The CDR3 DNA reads TGTGCCACCAGACAGGGGAACACTGAAGCTTTCTTT. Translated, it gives CATRQGNTEAFF.

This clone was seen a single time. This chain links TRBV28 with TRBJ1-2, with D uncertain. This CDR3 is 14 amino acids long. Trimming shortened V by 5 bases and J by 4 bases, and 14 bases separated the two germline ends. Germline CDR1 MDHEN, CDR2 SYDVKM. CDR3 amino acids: CASSLNSGPYGYTF. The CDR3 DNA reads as TGTGCCAGCAGTCTTAACAGCGGACCCTATGGCTACACCTTC.

CDR3 residues: CASSPGGGTTETYEQYF. For the CDR3, the DNA is TGTGCCAGCAGCCCCGGGGGAGGGACTACCGAGACCTACGAGCAGTACTTC. The genes are TRBV5-6 and TRBJ2-7, with 7 nucleotides matching TRBD2. V was pared by 4 bases and J by 2 bases, with 15 bases of the junction left unmatched. This CDR3 has 17 amino acids. Germline V gene sequence: CDR1 SGHDT, CDR2 YYEEEE.

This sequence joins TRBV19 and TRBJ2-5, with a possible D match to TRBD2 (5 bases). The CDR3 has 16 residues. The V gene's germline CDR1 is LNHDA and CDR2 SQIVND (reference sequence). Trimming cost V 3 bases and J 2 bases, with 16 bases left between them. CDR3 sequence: CASSMGASSYQETQYF. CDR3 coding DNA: TGTGCCAGTAGTATGGGAGCTAGCAGCTATCAAGAGACCCAGTACTTC.

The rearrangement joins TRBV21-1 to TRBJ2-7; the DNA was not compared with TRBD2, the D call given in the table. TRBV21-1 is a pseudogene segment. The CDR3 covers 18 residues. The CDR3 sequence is CASSKRRLAGDYRREQYV. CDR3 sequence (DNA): TGTGCCAGCAGCAAAAGGAGGCTAGCGGGGGACTATCGCAGGGAGCAGTACGTC.

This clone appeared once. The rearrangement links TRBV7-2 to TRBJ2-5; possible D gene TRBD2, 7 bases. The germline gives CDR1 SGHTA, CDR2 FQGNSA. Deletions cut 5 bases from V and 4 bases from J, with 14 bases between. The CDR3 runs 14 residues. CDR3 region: CASSQRGGRETQYF. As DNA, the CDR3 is TGTGCCAGCAGCCAGAGGGGGGGGCGAGAGACCCAGTACTTC.

CDR3 coding DNA: TGTGCCAGTCGGGTAGCGGGGGTGGATACGCAGTATTTT. It codes for CASRVAGVDTQYF. This rearrangement joins TRBV19 to TRBJ2-3; the match to TRBD2 covers 9 bases. The germline CDR1 and CDR2 sequences are LNHDA and SQIVND (reference sequence). Unmatched junction bases numbered 6, after V lost 8 bases and J lost 6 bases. This CDR3 has 13 residues.

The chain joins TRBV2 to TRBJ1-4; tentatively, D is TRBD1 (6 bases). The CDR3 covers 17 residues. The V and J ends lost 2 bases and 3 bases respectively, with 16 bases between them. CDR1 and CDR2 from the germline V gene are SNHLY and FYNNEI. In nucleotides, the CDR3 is TGTGCCAGCAGTGAACTGGAGTTGGGGGCCTCTAATGAAAAACTGTTTTTT. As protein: CASSELELGASNEKLFF. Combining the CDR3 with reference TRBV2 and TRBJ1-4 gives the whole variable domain EPEVTQTPSHQVTQMGQEVILRCVPISNHLYFYWYRQILGQKVEFLVSFYNNEISEKSEIFDDQFSVERPDGSNFTLKIRSTKLEDSAMYFCASSELELGASNEKLFFGSGTQLSVL.

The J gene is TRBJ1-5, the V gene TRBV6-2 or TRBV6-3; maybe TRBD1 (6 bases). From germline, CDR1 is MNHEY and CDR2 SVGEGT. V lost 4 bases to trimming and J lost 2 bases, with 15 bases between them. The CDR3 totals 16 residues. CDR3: CASSSSRQAGNQPQHF. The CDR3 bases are TGTGCCAGCAGTTCCAGTAGACAGGCCGGCAATCAGCCCCAGCATTTT.

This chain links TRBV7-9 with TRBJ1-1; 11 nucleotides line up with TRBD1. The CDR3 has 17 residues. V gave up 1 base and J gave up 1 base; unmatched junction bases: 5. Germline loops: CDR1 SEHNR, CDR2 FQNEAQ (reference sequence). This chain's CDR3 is CASSLGGQGASNTEAFF. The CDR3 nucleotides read TGTGCCAGCAGCTTAGGCGGACAGGGGGCGTCGAACACTGAAGCTTTCTTT. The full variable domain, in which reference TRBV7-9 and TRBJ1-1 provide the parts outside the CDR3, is DTGVSQNPRHKITKRGQNVTFRCDPISEHNRLYWYRQTLGQGPEFLTYFQNEAQLEKSRLLSDRFSAERPKGSFSTLEIQRTEQGDSAMYLCASSLGGQGASNTEAFFGQGTRLTVV.

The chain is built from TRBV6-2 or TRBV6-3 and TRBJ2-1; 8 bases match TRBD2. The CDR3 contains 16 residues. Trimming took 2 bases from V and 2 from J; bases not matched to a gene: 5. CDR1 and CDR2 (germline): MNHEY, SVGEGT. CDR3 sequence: CASSYVLAGTYNEQFF. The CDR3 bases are TGTGCCAGCAGTTACGTCCTAGCGGGTACCTACAATGAGCAGTTCTTC.

CDR3 sequence (DNA): TGTGCCAGCAGCTCAGGGACTAGCACCAACGAGCAGTACGTC. Amino acid sequence: CASSSGTSTNEQYV. V is TRBV7-9 and J is TRBJ2-7, with TRBD2 matching over 9 bases. With 4 bases clipped from V and 5 bases from J, the junction kept 6 bases outside the gene matches. Looked up from germline, CDR1 is SEHNR and CDR2 is FQNEAQ (reference sequence). This CDR3 has 14 residues.

CDR3 coding DNA: TGCGCCAGCGGGATAGGACTAGCGGGAGGTGGTGAGCAGTTCTTC. It yields the protein CASGIGLAGGGEQFF. The chain has TRBV23-1 and TRBJ2-1, with TRBD2 matching 14 bases. TRBV23-1 is annotated as an ORF whose role is uncertain. The CDR3 extends over 15 amino acids. V was pared by 8 bases and J by 9 bases, with 9 bases of the junction left unmatched.